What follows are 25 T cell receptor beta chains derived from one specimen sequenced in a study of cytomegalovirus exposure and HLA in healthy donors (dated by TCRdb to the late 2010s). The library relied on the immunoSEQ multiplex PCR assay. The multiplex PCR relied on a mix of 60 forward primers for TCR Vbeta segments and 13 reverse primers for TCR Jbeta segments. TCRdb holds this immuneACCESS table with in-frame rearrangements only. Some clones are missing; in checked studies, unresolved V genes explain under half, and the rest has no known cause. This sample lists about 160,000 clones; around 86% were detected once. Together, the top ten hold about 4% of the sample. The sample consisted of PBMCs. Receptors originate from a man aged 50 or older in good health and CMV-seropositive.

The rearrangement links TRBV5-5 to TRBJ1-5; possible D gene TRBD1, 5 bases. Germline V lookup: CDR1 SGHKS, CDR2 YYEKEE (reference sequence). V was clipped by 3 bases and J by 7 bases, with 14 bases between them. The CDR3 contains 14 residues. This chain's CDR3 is CASSSLGVGQPQHF. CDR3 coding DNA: TGTGCCAGCAGCTCTCTAGGGGTAGGCCAGCCCCAGCATTTT.

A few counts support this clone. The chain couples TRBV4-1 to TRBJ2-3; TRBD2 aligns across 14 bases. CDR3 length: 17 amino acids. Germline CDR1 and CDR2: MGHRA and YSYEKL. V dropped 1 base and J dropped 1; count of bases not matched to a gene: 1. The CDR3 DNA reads TGCGCCAGCAGCCAAGGGGGACTAGCGGGGGGCACAGATACGCAGTATTTT. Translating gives CASSQGGLAGGTDTQYF.

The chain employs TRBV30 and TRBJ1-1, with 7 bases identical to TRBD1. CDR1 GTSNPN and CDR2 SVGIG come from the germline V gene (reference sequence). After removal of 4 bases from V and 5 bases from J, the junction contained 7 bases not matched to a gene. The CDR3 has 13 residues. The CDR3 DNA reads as TGTGCCTGGAAGCGACAGGGCGGGACTGAAGCTTTCTTT. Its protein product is CAWKRQGGTEAFF.

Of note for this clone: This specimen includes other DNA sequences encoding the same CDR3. The CDR3 loop reads CASSLQGYEQYF. CDR3 DNA sequence: TGCGCCAGCAGCCTCCAGGGCTACGAGCAGTACTTC. This rearrangement joins TRBV5-1 to TRBJ2-7; a possible D gene is TRBD1 (5 bases). The CDR3 length is 12 residues. Germline CDR1 reads SGHRS; CDR2 reads YFSETQ. V shed 4 bases and J shed 3 bases, with 8 bases lying between them.

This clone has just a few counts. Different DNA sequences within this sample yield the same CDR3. CDR3 loop: CASSERRGETQYF. The CDR3 region has the DNA TGTGCCAGCAGTGAGAGGAGGGGCGAGACCCAGTACTTC. The chain joins TRBV6-4 to TRBJ2-5; the D gene is possibly TRBD2 (6 bases). This CDR3 is built from 13 residues. CDR1 and CDR2 (germline): MRHNA, SNTAGT. Trimming shortened V by 3 bases and J by 5 bases, and 10 bases separated the two germline ends.

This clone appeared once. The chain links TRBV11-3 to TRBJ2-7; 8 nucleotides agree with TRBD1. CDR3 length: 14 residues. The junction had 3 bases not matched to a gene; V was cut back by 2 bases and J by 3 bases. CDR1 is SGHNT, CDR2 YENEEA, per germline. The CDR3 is CASSLQGAGYEQYF. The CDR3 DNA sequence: TGTGCCAGCAGCTTACAGGGGGCTGGCTACGAGCAGTACTTC. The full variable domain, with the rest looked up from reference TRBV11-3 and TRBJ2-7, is EAGVVQSPRYKIIEKKQPVAFWCNPISGHNTLYWYLQNLGQGPELLIRYENEEAVDDSQLPKDRFSAERLKGVDSTLKIQPAELGDSAVYLCASSLQGAGYEQYFGPGTRLTVT.

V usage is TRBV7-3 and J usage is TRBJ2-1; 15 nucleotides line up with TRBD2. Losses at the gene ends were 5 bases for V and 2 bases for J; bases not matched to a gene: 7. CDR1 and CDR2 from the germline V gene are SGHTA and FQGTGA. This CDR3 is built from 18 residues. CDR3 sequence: CASSQYRTSGRAYNEQFF. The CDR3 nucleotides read TGTGCCAGCAGCCAATACCGGACTAGCGGGAGGGCCTACAATGAGCAGTTCTTC.

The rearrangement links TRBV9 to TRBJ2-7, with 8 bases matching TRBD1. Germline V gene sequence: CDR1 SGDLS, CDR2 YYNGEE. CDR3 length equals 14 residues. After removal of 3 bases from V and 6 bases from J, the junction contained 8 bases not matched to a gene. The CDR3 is CASSAQGASGEQYF. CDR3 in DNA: TGTGCCAGCAGCGCGCAGGGGGCGTCTGGCGAGCAGTACTTC.

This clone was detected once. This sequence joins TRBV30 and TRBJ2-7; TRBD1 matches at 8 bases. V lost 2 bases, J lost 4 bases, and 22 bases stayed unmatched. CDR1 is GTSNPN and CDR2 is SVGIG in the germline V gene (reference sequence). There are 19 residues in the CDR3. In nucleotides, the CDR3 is TGTGCCTGGAGTAAGGGAGTGGGGCAGGGGGCGTTTTTGGGTTACGAGCAGTACTTC. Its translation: CAWSKGVGQGAFLGYEQYF.

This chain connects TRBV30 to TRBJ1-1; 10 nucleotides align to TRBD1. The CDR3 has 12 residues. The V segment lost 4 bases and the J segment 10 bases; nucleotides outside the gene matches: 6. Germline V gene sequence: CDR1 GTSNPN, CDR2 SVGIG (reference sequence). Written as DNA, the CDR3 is TGTGCCTGGACCAGACAGGGGGCTAGAGCTTTCTTT. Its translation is CAWTRQGARAFF.

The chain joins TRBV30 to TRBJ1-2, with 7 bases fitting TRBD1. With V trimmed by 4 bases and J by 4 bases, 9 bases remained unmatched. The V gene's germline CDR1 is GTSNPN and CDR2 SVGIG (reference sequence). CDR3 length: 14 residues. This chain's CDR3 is CAWTSINRGYGYTF. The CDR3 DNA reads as TGTGCCTGGACATCGATAAACAGGGGCTATGGCTACACCTTC. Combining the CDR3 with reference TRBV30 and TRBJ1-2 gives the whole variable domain SQTIHQWPATLVQPVGSPLSLECTVEGTSNPNLYWYRQAAGRGLQLLFYSVGIGQISSEVPQNLSASRPQDRQFILSSKKLLLSDSGFYLCAWTSINRGYGYTFGSGTRLTVV.

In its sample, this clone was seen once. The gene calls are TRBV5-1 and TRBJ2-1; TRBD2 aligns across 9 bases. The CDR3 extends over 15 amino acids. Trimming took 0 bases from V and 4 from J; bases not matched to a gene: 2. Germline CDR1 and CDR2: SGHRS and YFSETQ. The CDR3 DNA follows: TGCGCCAGCAGCTTGGGTAGCGGGGGATACAATGAGCAGTTCTTC. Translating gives CASSLGSGGYNEQFF.

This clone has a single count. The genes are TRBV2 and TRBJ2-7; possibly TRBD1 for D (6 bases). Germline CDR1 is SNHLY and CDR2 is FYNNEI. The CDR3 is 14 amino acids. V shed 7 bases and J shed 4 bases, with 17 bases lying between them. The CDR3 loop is CASIRTDQKYEQYF. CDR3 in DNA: TGTGCCAGCATCAGGACAGATCAAAAATACGAGCAGTACTTC.

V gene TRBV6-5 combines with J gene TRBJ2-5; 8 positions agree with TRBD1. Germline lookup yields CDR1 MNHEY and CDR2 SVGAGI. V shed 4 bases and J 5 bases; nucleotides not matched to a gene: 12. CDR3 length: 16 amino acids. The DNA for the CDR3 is TGTGCCAGCAGTTTCGGCCCCGGGACAGGAGGGGAGACCCAGTACTTC. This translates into CASSFGPGTGGETQYF.

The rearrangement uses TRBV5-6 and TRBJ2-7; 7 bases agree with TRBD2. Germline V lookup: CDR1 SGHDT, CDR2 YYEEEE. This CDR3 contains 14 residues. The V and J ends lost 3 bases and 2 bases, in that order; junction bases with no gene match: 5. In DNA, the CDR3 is TGTGCCAGCAGCTCGGGACTAACGACCTACGAGCAGTACTTC. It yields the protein CASSSGLTTYEQYF.

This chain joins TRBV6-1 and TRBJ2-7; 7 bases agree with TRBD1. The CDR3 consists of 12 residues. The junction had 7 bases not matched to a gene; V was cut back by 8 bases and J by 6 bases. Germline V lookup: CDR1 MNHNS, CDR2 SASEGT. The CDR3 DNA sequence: TGTGCCAGCGACCTCCGACAGGGCGAGCAGTACTTC. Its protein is CASDLRQGEQYF.

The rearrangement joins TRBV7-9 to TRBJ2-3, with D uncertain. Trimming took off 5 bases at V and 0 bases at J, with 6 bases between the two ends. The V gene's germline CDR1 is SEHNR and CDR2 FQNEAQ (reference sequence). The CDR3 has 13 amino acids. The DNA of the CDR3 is TGTGCCAGCAGCCGGGTGAGCACAGATACGCAGTATTTT. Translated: CASSRVSTDTQYF. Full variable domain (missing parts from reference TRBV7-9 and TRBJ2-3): DTGVSQNPRHKITKRGQNVTFRCDPISEHNRLYWYRQTLGQGPEFLTYFQNEAQLEKSRLLSDRFSAERPKGSFSTLEIQRTEQGDSAMYLCASSRVSTDTQYFGPGTRLTVL.

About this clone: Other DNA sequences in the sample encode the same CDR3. The CDR3 DNA reads TGTGCCAGCAGTTCGGGACTAGCGGGACCTACAGATACGCAGTATTTT. It encodes CASSSGLAGPTDTQYF. The chain combines TRBV27 with TRBJ2-3, with 13 bases matching TRBD2. Germline V lookup: CDR1 MNHEY, CDR2 SMNVEV (reference sequence). With 4 bases clipped from V and 3 bases from J, the junction kept 4 bases outside the gene matches. CDR3 length: 16 residues.

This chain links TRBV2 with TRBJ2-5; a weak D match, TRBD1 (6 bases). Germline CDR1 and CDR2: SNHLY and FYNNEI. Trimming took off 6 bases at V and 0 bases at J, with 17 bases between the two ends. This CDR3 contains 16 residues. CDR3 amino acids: CASRDLRGTNQETQYF. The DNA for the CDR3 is TGTGCCAGCAGGGACCTGCGTGGGACAAACCAAGAGACCCAGTACTTC.

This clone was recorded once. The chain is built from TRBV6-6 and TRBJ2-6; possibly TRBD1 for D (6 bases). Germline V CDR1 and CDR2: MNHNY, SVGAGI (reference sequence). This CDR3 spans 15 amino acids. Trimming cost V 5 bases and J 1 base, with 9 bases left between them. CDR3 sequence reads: CASSITGSGANVLTF. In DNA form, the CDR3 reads TGTGCCAGCAGTATAACAGGGTCTGGGGCCAACGTCCTGACTTTC.

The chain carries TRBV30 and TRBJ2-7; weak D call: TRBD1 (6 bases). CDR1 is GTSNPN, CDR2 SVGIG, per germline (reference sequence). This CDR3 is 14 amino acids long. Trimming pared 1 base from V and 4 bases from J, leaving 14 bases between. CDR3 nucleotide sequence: TGTGCCTGGAGTGGATTACAGAGGGGGTACGAGCAGTACTTC. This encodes CAWSGLQRGYEQYF.

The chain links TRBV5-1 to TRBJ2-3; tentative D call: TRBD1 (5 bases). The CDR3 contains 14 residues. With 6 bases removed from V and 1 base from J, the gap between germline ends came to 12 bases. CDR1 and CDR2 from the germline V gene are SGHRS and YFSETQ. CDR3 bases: TGCGCCAGCACGACGGTGGGGCGCACAGATACGCAGTATTTT. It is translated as CASTTVGRTDTQYF. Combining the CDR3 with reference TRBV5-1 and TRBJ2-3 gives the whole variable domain KAGVTQTPRYLIKTRGQQVTLSCSPISGHRSVSWYQQTPGQGLQFLFEYFSETQRNKGNFPGRFSGRQFSNSRSEMNVSTLELGDSALYLCASTTVGRTDTQYFGPGTRLTVL.

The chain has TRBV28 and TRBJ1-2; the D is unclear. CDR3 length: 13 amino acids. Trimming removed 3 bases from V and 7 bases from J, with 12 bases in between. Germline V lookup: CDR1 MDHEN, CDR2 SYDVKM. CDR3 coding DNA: TGTGCCAGCAGTTTGCTGACTCCCGTTGGCTACACCTTC. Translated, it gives CASSLLTPVGYTF.

The CDR3 region is CASSLQGFNEQYF. The CDR3 bases are TGTGCCAGCAGCTTACAGGGGTTTAACGAGCAGTACTTC. This chain uses TRBV7-2 with TRBJ2-7; TRBD1 might be the D (6 bases). The germline gives CDR1 SGHTA, CDR2 FQGNSA. The CDR3 runs to 13 residues. V lost 2 bases to trimming and J lost 5 bases, with 10 bases between them.

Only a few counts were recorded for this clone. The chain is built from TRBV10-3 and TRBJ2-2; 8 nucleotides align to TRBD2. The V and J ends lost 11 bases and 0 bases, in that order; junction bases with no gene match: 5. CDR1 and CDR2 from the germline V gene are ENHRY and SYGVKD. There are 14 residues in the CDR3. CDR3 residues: CAAGGDTNTGELFF. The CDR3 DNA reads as TGTGCCGCCGGGGGGGATACGAACACCGGGGAGCTGTTTTTT.